This TCR beta chain was sequenced in a study of fetal regulatory T cell absence and autoimmunity (dated by TCRdb to 2016 to 2017). Regarding the complete study: Exocrine pancreas autoimmunity was observed in the IPEX patients in the absence of clinical diabetes.

On the immunoSEQ human TCRbeta survey platform, TCRbeta CDR3 regions were amplified and barcoded with a two-step multiplex PCR. Libraries were sequenced on Illumina instruments, with IgH sequenced in parallel from the same samples. Per the authors' processing: Raw reads were filtered against IMGT V, D, J definitions and binned by a nearest-neighbor algorithm to remove PCR and sequencing errors. A clone was defined as an identical nucleotide sequence, and differential abundance between tissues was tested with a Fisher exact test for each clone using a pFDR threshold of p<0.01. Clones with frequencies too low for statistical inference were excluded by a minimum inclusion filter of 10 in either sample. Pairwise clonal comparisons used the immunoSEQ Analyzer, and gene family usage was assessed with IMGT tools. As stored in TCRdb, this immuneACCESS dataset retains in-frame rearrangements with V and J assigned. A fraction of the clones does not appear; measured against another copy, unresolved V genes explain less than half of the discrepancy, and the remainder lacks a known reason. V and J calls and clone size are given by that table; D and trimming were obtained from the DNA. The sample table records 95,000 or so clones; approximately 75% of these occur just once. In total, the top ten clones hold less than 2.5% of the sample.

Repertoire sequencing was done on genomic DNA taken from frozen pancreas tissue. The DNeasy Blood and Tissue Kit was used to extract about 1.8-3.3 ug of genomic DNA from umbilical cord blood or frozen pancreas. Turning to this clone: The target of this receptor is not known. Base-call qualities are not available, and no considerably larger clone is one nucleotide away.

V is shortened by 0 bases, J by 3 bases, and the region joining them spans 6 bases. CDR1 and CDR2 are read off the germline V gene as SGHRS and YFSETQ. From the cysteine up to the phenylalanine, the CDR3 has a length of 13 residues. Just the 39-base CDR3 DNA is kept, in frame starting at base 1. Results the study describes overall, beyond this receptor: The oligoclonal enrichment was interpreted as support for antigen-driven autoimmunity occurring in the pancreas before birth in IPEX syndrome. Significant oligoclonal enrichment of the TCR compartment was observed in pancreas versus cord blood, with some top clones enriched more than 90-fold. TRB gene family usage was found to be broadly similar between cord blood and pancreas and to resemble published neonatal and adult repertoires.

The chain was built from TRBV5-1 and TRBJ1-2; a confident D gene designation cannot be given. The TCR was taken from a male donor with IPEX syndrome. The sequenced sample consisted of pancreas tissue. The CDR3 reads as follows: CASSLAPHYGYTF. The base sequence is TGCGCCAGCAGCTTGGCCCCCCACTATGGCTACACCTTC.